This is a list of T cell receptor beta chains from one sample in a study of shared clonotypes between healthy human individuals. Produced via immunoSEQ multiplex PCR; TCRdb's table is partial and in-frame only. The sample includes about 2.3 million clones, roughly 90% seen only once; the top ten take 0.3% to 0.4%. The specimen was naive CD4+ T cells from PBMCs. These receptors were obtained from a man aged 18 to 35 in good health. Some clones in this sample may be carry-over from other donors' samples. Each CDR3 is given with its conserved first and last residue. Fields, in order: V gene, clone size, J gene, D gene, CDR3 DNA, CDR3 protein. D genes are given only for firm matches. Expanded clones get a size class; other rows say once, few or many, or leave the size out.

>TRBV6-1|NA|TRBJ1-5|TRBD1
TGTGCCAGCAGTGACCGGGACAGCCTCAGGGATCAGCCCCAGCATTTT
CASSDRDSLRDQPQHF
>TRBV5-1|NA|TRBJ1-4|NA
TGCGCCAGCTCTCCGGGTCCTAATGAAAAACTGTTTTTT
CASSPGPNEKLFF
>TRBV28|NA|TRBJ2-7|NA
TGTGCCAGCACCGTATTCGGGGGAGGCCCACCCTACGAGCAGTACTTC
CASTVFGGGPPYEQYF
>TRBV5-5|NA|TRBJ1-1|NA
TGTGCCAGCAGCTTGGCCGGCGGCAGTGAAGCTTTCTTT
CASSLAGGSEAFF
>TRBV5-1|NA|TRBJ2-2|TRBD2
TGCGCCAGCAGCTTCCTAGCGGGGCCGAACACCGGGGAGCTGTTTTTT
CASSFLAGPNTGELFF
>TRBV7-3|once|TRBJ2-3|TRBD2
TGTGCCAGCAGCTTACGGAGCGGGAGAAACGCAGATACGCAGTATTTT
CASSLRSGRNADTQYF
>TRBV9|NA|TRBJ2-3|NA
TGTGCCAGCAGCGCGACGGGGGAGCCCCCAGATACGCAGTATTTT
CASSATGEPPDTQYF
>TRBV6-1|NA|TRBJ2-7|NA
TGTGCCAGCAGTGAACCCGGTACAGGGAGGCCCTACGAGCAGTACTTC
CASSEPGTGRPYEQYF
>TRBV11-2|NA|TRBJ2-2|NA
TGTGCCAGCAGCCTTCAGTTGAACACCGGGGAGCTGTTTTTT
CASSLQLNTGELFF
>TRBV12-5|NA|TRBJ1-3|TRBD1
TGTGCTAGTGGTTGGACAGGGTCTGGAAACACCATATATTTT
CASGWTGSGNTIYF
>TRBV4-1|NA|TRBJ2-2|NA
TGCGCCAGCAGCCCGACAGAGAACACCGGGGAGCTGTTTTTT
CASSPTENTGELFF
>TRBV28|NA|TRBJ2-7|NA
TGTGCCAGCAATACTCCTTGGGGGAGCTACGAGCAGTACTTC
CASNTPWGSYEQYF
>TRBV27|NA|TRBJ2-1|NA
TGTGCCAGCAGTTTAGGCCGCCGGGCCTACAATGAGCAGTTCTTC
CASSLGRRAYNEQFF
>TRBV5-6|NA|TRBJ2-1|TRBD2
TGTGCCAGCAGCTTGGTAGCGGGTGGGTACAATGAGCAGTTCTTC
CASSLVAGGYNEQFF
>TRBV30|once|TRBJ2-5|NA
TGTGCCTGGAGTTTTGACGGCGGAGAGACCCAGTACTTC
CAWSFDGGETQYF
>TRBV7-2|NA|TRBJ2-2|NA
TGTGCCAGCAGCTCCTGGGGGTACACCGGGGAGCTGTTTTTT
CASSSWGYTGELFF
>TRBV2|few|TRBJ1-1|TRBD1
TGTGCCAGCAGGGGGACAGGTGAAGCTTTCTTT
CASRGTGEAFF
>TRBV14|NA|TRBJ2-1|TRBD2
TGTGCCAGCAGCCAAGCACTAGCGGGTTACAATGAGCAGTTCTTC
CASSQALAGYNEQFF
>TRBV29-1|NA|TRBJ2-3|TRBD2
TGCAGCGCGAAACCTAGCGGGAGGGGCACAGATACGCAGTATTTT
CSAKPSGRGTDTQYF
>TRBV14|NA|TRBJ1-4|NA
TGTGCCAGCAGCCAAGTAATAGGGGGTCGCCGAAATGAAAAACTGTTTTTT
CASSQVIGGRRNEKLFF
>TRBV19|NA|TRBJ2-5|NA
TGTGCCAGTAGTCCATGGACAGACCAAGAGACCCAGTACTTC
CASSPWTDQETQYF
>TRBV18|NA|TRBJ2-1|NA
TGTGCCAGCTCACCACGTACTCCGGTACAACCCAGCTCCTACAATGAGCAGTTCTTC
CASSPRTPVQPSSYNEQFF
>TRBV6-6|NA|TRBJ2-5|NA
TGTGCCAGCAGTTATATGGCGCAAGAGACCCAGTACTTC
CASSYMAQETQYF
>TRBV7-9|NA|TRBJ2-1|TRBD1
TGTGCCAGCAGGCCGACAGGGGTGGAGCAGTTCTTC
CASRPTGVEQFF
>TRBV7-3|NA|TRBJ2-2|TRBD1
TGTGCCAGCAGCTTCCTTGGACAGGGGACCACCGGGGAGCTGTTTTTT
CASSFLGQGTTGELFF
>TRBV4-1|once|TRBJ1-5|NA
TGCGCCAGCAGCCAAGGGGGCAGGATTGAGGGAAATAGCAATCAGCCCCAGCATTTT
CASSQGGRIEGNSNQPQHF
>TRBV6-1|once|TRBJ1-2|NA
TGTGCCAGCAGTGCTCAGGGGAGCTATGGCTACACCTTC
CASSAQGSYGYTF
>TRBV29-1|NA|TRBJ2-5|TRBD2
TGCAGCGGCCGCGGGACTAGCGGGAGAGGCCAAGAGACCCAGTACTTC
CSGRGTSGRGQETQYF
>TRBV7-8|NA|TRBJ2-5|TRBD1
TGTGCCAGCAGCTTTAATACCGGGACAGGGGAGACCCAGTACTTC
CASSFNTGTGETQYF
>TRBV27|NA|TRBJ1-1|NA
TGTGCCAGCAGTGACATTAGGGGTTTGAACACTGAAGCTTTCTTT
CASSDIRGLNTEAFF
>TRBV6-4|NA|TRBJ1-5|TRBD1
TGTGCCAGCAGTGACAGGGGGCATCAGCCCCAGCATTTT
CASSDRGHQPQHF
>TRBV4-3|NA|TRBJ2-2|NA
TGCGCCAGCAGCCAAGAAGGGGGACTTAACACCGGGGAGCTGTTTTTT
CASSQEGGLNTGELFF
>TRBV7-8|NA|TRBJ2-1|TRBD2
TGTGCCAGCAGCTCCACTAGCGGGGTATACAATGAGCAGTTCTTC
CASSSTSGVYNEQFF
>TRBV27|NA|TRBJ2-2|NA
TGTGCCAGCAGTTTAAGGTACACCGGGGAGCTGTTTTTT
CASSLRYTGELFF
>TRBV25-1|NA|TRBJ2-7|TRBD2
TGTGCCAGCAGTGCCCTTCGAGCGGGAGCTTACGAGCAGTACTTC
CASSALRAGAYEQYF
>TRBV6-5|NA|TRBJ2-3|NA
TGTGCCAGCACGACCCTTTCTAGCACAGATACGCAGTATTTT
CASTTLSSTDTQYF
>TRBV2|NA|TRBJ2-4|NA
TGTGCCACCTGCGACCGAGATAACATTCAGTACTTC
CATCDRDNIQYF
>TRBV7-6|NA|TRBJ1-5|TRBD1
TGTGCCAGCAGCTACGGACAGGGAAAGGAGCCCCAGCATTTT
CASSYGQGKEPQHF
>TRBV28|NA|TRBJ1-1|TRBD1
TGTGCCAGCACTCCAGGGGGCGGGAACACTGAAGCTTTCTTT
CASTPGGGNTEAFF
>TRBV7-6|NA|TRBJ2-7|TRBD2
TGTGCCAGCAGCTCCTGGACTAGCGGGAGGCCCTACGAGCAGTACTTC
CASSSWTSGRPYEQYF
>TRBV5-4|NA|TRBJ2-2|NA
TGTGCCAGCAGCTTTATGTCCACCGGGGAGCTGTTTTTT
CASSFMSTGELFF
>TRBV6-4|NA|TRBJ2-1|NA
TGTGCCAGCAGTGTTCTCAGCGAACTGCCGGGTGAGCAGTTCTTC
CASSVLSELPGEQFF
>TRBV5-1|NA|TRBJ2-5|NA
TGCGCCAGCAGCTCACAGGGATCAAGGGTGTTAGGGGAGACCCAGTACTTC
CASSSQGSRVLGETQYF
>TRBV19|NA|TRBJ1-5|NA
TGTGCCAGTAGTATAGAAGCGGGTGGGTCGAAGCCCCAGCATTTT
CASSIEAGGSKPQHF
>TRBV7-3|NA|TRBJ2-1|NA
TGTGCCAGCAGCCGGACCCTCGCCTCGGGTGAGCAGTTCTTC
CASSRTLASGEQFF
>TRBV7-3|NA|TRBJ2-3|TRBD2
TGTGCCAGCAGCTTCGGCATACTAGCGGGAGCCTCCCCAGATACGCAGTATTTT
CASSFGILAGASPDTQYF
>TRBV2|NA|TRBJ2-3|TRBD1
TGTGCCGGCCGGGACAGGGGGGATACGCAGTATTTT
CAGRDRGDTQYF
>TRBV15|NA|TRBJ2-7|NA
TGTGCCACCAGCAGAGATTTAGGAACAGGGCTAGCCTACGAGCAGTACTTC
CATSRDLGTGLAYEQYF
>TRBV28|NA|TRBJ1-5|NA
TGTGCCAGCGGCCACGGGAAAAGCAATCAGCCCCAGCATTTT
CASGHGKSNQPQHF
>TRBV5-1|NA|TRBJ2-7|NA
TGCGCCAGCAGCTTGACGGGGGACGGTGCCACCTACGAGCAGTACTTC
CASSLTGDGATYEQYF
>TRBV27|NA|TRBJ1-2|NA
TGTGCCAGCAGTTTAAGAGGGGCTCCCTCCGGCTACACCTTC
CASSLRGAPSGYTF
>TRBV7-8|once|TRBJ2-7|TRBD2
TGTGCCAGCAGCTTAGCCCACCGCACGACTAGCGGGAGTGGCGAGCAGTACTTC
CASSLAHRTTSGSGEQYF
>TRBV5-5|NA|TRBJ2-7|NA
TGTGCCAGCAGCTATTCAAGGGTCGAGCAGTACTTC
CASSYSRVEQYF
>TRBV6-1|NA|TRBJ2-7|TRBD2
TGTGCCAGCAGTCGGGGGGTTGTCTACGAGCAGTACTTC
CASSRGVVYEQYF
>TRBV7-2|once|TRBJ2-2|TRBD2
TGTGCCAGTCCGCTCGGCCCCAGCGGGAGCCTCTACACCGGGGAGCTGTTTTTT
CASPLGPSGSLYTGELFF
>TRBV28|NA|TRBJ1-2|NA
TGTGCCAGCAGCTCCGAGGACTATGGCTACACCTTC
CASSSEDYGYTF